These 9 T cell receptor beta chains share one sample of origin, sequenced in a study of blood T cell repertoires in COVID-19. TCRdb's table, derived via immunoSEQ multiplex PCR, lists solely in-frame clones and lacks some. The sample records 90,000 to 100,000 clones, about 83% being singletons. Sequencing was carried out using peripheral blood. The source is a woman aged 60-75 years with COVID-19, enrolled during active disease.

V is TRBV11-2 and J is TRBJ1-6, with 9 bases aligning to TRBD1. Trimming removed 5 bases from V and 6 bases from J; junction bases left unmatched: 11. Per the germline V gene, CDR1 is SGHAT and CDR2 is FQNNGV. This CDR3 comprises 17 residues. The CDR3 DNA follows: TGTGCCAGCAGCCCAGGGACAGGGAGGATCCTTAATTCACCCCTCCACTTT. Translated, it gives CASSPGTGRILNSPLHF. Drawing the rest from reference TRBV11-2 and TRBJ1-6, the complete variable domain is EAGVAQSPRYKIIEKRQSVAFWCNPISGHATLYWYQQILGQGPKLLIQFQNNGVVDDSQLPKDRFSAERLKGVDSTLKIQPAKLEDSAVYLCASSPGTGRILNSPLHFGNGTRLTVT.

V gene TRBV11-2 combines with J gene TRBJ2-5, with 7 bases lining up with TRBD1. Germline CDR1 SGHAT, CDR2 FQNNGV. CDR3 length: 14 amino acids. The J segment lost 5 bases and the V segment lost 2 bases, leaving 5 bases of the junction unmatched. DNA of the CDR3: TGTGCCAGCAGCTTAACGACAGGGTGGGAGACCCAGTACTTC. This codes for CASSLTTGWETQYF.

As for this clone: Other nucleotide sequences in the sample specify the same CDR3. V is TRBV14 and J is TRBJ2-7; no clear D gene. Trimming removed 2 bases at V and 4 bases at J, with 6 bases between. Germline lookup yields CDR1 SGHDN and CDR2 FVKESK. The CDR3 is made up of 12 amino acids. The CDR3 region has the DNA TGTGCCAGCAGCCAATCGGGTTACGAGCAGTACTTC. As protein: CASSQSGYEQYF.

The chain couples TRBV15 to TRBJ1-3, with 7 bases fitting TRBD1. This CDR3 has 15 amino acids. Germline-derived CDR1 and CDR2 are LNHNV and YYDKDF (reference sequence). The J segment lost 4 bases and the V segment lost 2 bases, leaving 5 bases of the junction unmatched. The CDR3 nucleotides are TGTGCCACCAGCAGACAGACAGGGATGGGAAACACCATATATTTT. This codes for CATSRQTGMGNTIYF.

Here the CDR3 reads CASSQGLPGGGTDTQYF. CDR3 in DNA: TGTGCCAGCAGCCAAGGACTTCCGGGGGGCGGGACAGATACGCAGTATTTT. The rearrangement joins TRBV3-1 (or the pseudogene TRBV3-2) to TRBJ2-3; a weak D match, TRBD2 (7 bases). Trimming removed 1 base at V and 3 bases at J, with 17 bases between. This CDR3 region has 17 residues. Germline-derived CDR1 and CDR2 are LGHDT and YNNKEL (reference sequence).

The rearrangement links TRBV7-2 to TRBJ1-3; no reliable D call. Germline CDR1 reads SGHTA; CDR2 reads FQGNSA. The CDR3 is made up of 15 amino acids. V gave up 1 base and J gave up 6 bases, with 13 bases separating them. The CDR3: CASSLDQRFENTIYF. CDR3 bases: TGTGCCAGCAGCTTAGATCAACGGTTCGAAAACACCATATATTTT.

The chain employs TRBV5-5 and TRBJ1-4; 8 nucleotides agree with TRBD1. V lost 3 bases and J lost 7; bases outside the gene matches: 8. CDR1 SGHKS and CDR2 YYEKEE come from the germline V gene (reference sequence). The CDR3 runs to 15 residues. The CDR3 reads CASSWARDRSEKLFF. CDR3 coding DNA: TGTGCCAGCAGCTGGGCCCGGGACAGGAGTGAAAAACTGTTTTTT.

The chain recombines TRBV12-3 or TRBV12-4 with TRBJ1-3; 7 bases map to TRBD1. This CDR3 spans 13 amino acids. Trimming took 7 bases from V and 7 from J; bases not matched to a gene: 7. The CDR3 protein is CASNSQGWNTIYF. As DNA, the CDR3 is TGTGCCAGCAATTCACAGGGGTGGAACACCATATATTTT.

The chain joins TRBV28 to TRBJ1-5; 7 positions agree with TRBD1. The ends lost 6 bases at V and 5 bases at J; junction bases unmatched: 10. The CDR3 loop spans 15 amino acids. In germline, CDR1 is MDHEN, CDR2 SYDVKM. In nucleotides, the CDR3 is TGTGCCAGCAGAGGAGGGAACCAGGGGGATCAGCCCCAGCATTTT. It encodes CASRGGNQGDQPQHF.